Below, 21 T cell receptor beta chains from the same sample are listed, as sequenced in a study of human T cells and chemical hapten exposure. TCRdb re-analysed the RACE reads in MiXCR, keeping a single row per CDR3 protein. The sample lists 55,000 to 75,000 distinct CDR3 sequences; approximately 6.1% were seen once. As for time point: healthy volunteer bleed at 6 weeks. Total RNA came from unfractionated whole blood. Sequencing was done on a sample of whole blood. Receptor source: a female donor in good health. Some clones in this sample may be carry-over from other donors' samples.

This clonotype appeared many times. This chain links TRBV12-3 or TRBV12-4 with TRBJ1-1, with a possible D match to TRBD1 (5 bases). V dropped 1 base and J dropped 0 bases, with 12 bases sitting between them. The CDR3 loop spans 16 amino acids. The CDR3 reads CASSLVGGDMNTEAFF. The CDR3 bases are TGTGCCAGCAGTTTAGTGGGGGGGGATATGAACACTGAAGCTTTCTTT.

The V and J genes are TRBV7-8 and TRBJ2-7; TRBD1 matches 7 bases. CDR1 and CDR2 (germline): SGHVS, FQNEAQ. After removal of 5 bases from V and 2 bases from J, the junction contained 9 bases not matched to a gene. The CDR3 extends over 15 amino acids. The CDR3 spells CASSPGEGAPYEQYF. The CDR3 nucleotides read TGTGCCAGCAGCCCAGGCGAGGGGGCCCCCTACGAGCAGTACTTC. The full variable domain, its missing parts supplied by reference TRBV7-8 and TRBJ2-7, is GAGVSQSPRYKVAKRGQDVALRCDPISGHVSLFWYQQALGQGPEFLTYFQNEAQLDKSGLPSDRFFAERPEGSVSTLKIQRTQQEDSAVYLCASSPGEGAPYEQYFGPGTRLTVT.

There are many counts of this clonotype. The rearrangement uses TRBV12-5 and TRBJ2-1, with 7 bases identical to TRBD2. Germline loops: CDR1 LGHNT, CDR2 FRNRAP. With 5 bases clipped from V and 8 bases from J, the junction kept 12 bases outside the gene matches. This CDR3 region has 15 residues. CDR3 loop: CASGPSPTSAHEQFF. CDR3 sequence (DNA): TGTGCTAGTGGTCCATCCCCTACTAGCGCACATGAGCAGTTCTTC.

J is TRBJ1-5 and V is TRBV20-1; D is unclear. The V gene lost 0 bases and the J gene lost 0 bases, with 6 bases spanning the gap. The germline V gene encodes CDR1 DFQATT and CDR2 SNEGSKA (reference sequence). The CDR3 totals 14 residues. The CDR3 DNA sequence: TGCAGTGCTAGAGAAGGGAATAGCAATCAGCCCCAGCATTTT. It translates to CSAREGNSNQPQHF.

This clonotype was detected ten times or more. The chain is built from TRBV12-3 or TRBV12-4 and TRBJ1-1, with D possibly matching TRBD1 (5 bases). V gave up 7 bases and J gave up 0 bases, with 15 bases separating them. The CDR3 runs 15 residues. The CDR3: CASIRDSIMNTEAFF. The CDR3 nucleotides read TGTGCCAGCATAAGAGACAGTATCATGAACACTGAAGCTTTCTTT.

This clonotype was picked up a small number of times. The rearrangement joins TRBV12-5 to TRBJ2-7; D call uncertain. With 5 bases removed from V and 2 bases from J, the gap between germline ends came to 7 bases. CDR3 length: 12 residues. CDR1 is LGHNT and CDR2 is FRNRAP in the germline V gene. CDR3 nucleotide sequence: TGTGCTAGTGGTGTTGACACCTACGAGCAGTACTTC. It yields the protein CASGVDTYEQYF.

The table lists this clonotype with a few counts. The rearrangement links TRBV7-2 to TRBJ2-1; D is ambiguous. The CDR3 totals 12 residues. Trimming removed 3 bases at V and 4 bases at J, with 4 bases between. Germline-derived CDR1 and CDR2 are SGHTA and FQGNSA. Here the CDR3 reads CASSLLYNEQFF. In nucleotides, the CDR3 is TGTGCCAGCAGCTTGCTTTACAATGAGCAGTTCTTC.

In this sample, this clonotype turned up many times. The CDR3 here is CASRSHGSGNTIYF. The DNA of the CDR3 is TGTGCCAGCAGATCCCACGGTTCTGGAAACACCATATATTTT. The chain carries TRBV7-2 and TRBJ1-3; D remains unclear. CDR3 length: 14 amino acids. Germline values: CDR1 SGHTA, CDR2 FQGNSA. V was shortened by 6 bases and J by 1 base, with 10 bases between the two germline ends.

This clonotype turned up a few times. The V call is TRBV11-2, the J call TRBJ2-7; TRBD1 matches 8 bases. The CDR3 contains 15 residues. With 3 bases clipped from V and 4 bases from J, the junction kept 8 bases outside the gene matches. Germline lookup yields CDR1 SGHAT and CDR2 FQNNGV. The CDR3 sequence is CASSLIGQGRYEQYF. In DNA, the CDR3 is TGTGCCAGCAGCTTGATTGGACAGGGACGGTACGAGCAGTACTTC.

The chain couples TRBV29-1 to TRBJ2-3; TRBD1 is a possible D gene (6 bases). The CDR3 has 14 residues. V gave up 5 bases and J gave up 5 bases, with 17 bases separating them. Germline V gives CDR1 SQVTM, CDR2 ANQGSEA. The CDR3 loop is CSVLQGRGQDTQYF. In DNA, the CDR3 is TGCAGCGTTCTTCAGGGAAGGGGACAAGATACGCAGTATTTT.

The chain joins TRBV12-3 or TRBV12-4 to TRBJ1-1, with 9 positions matching TRBD1. The J segment lost 1 base and the V segment lost 7 bases, leaving 4 bases of the junction unmatched. CDR3 size: 14 residues. CDR3 sequence reads: CASTGQGQNTEAFF. The CDR3 bases are TGTGCCAGCACCGGACAGGGGCAGAACACTGAAGCTTTCTTT.

This clonotype was found many times. The rearrangement links TRBV5-1 to TRBJ1-2; 9 bases are shared with TRBD1. The germline gives CDR1 SGHRS, CDR2 YFSETQ. J gave up 6 bases and V 3 bases, and 9 bases lay outside the gene matches. The CDR3 totals 15 residues. CDR3 sequence: CASSSTWTGEDGYTF. Here the CDR3 DNA reads TGCGCCAGCAGCTCAACGTGGACAGGGGAGGATGGCTACACCTTC.

This clonotype was counted ten times or more. This chain connects TRBV29-1 to TRBJ2-6, with a weak D call TRBD1 (5 bases). With 5 bases removed from V and 3 bases from J, the gap between germline ends came to 11 bases. Germline assignment: CDR1 SQVTM and CDR2 ANQGSEA. This CDR3 has 14 amino acids. The CDR3 sequence: CSVFGTGGANVLTF. CDR3 nucleotide sequence: TGCAGCGTTTTCGGCACAGGTGGGGCCAACGTCCTGACTTTC.

The chain carries TRBV7-3 and TRBJ2-2; 8 bases agree with TRBD2. The CDR3 totals 16 residues. Per the germline V gene, CDR1 is SGHTA and CDR2 is FQGTGA. Trimming cost V 2 bases and J 5 bases; bases outside gene matches: 7. The CDR3 nucleotides are TGTGCCAGCAGCTTAGTCTCGGCTAGCGGGACCGGGGAGCTGTTTTTT. Its translation is CASSLVSASGTGELFF.

This clonotype was seen a few times. The CDR3 nucleotides read TGTGCCACCAGACCGACAGGGGCAGAGACCCAGTACTTC. Translating it yields CATRPTGAETQYF. The chain links TRBV24-1 to TRBJ2-5; 8 bases fit TRBD1. This CDR3 is 13 amino acids long. Germline V CDR1 and CDR2: KGHDR, SFDVKD. V lost 7 bases to trimming and J lost 4 bases; unmatched junction nucleotides: 4.

This clonotype was recorded many times. V usage is TRBV7-2 and J usage is TRBJ2-1; D is perhaps TRBD1 (8 bases). The CDR3 contains 15 residues. The V end was cut by 4 bases, the J end by 3 bases, with 13 bases between. Germline CDR1 is SGHTA and CDR2 is FQGNSA. The CDR3 DNA reads TGTGCCAGCAGCTCAAACAGGGGGGGCTACAATGAGCAGTTCTTC. Translated, it gives CASSSNRGGYNEQFF. Full variable domain (remainder filled in from reference TRBV7-2 and TRBJ2-1): GAGVSQSPSNKVTEKGKDVELRCDPISGHTALYWYRQSLGQGLEFLIYFQGNSAPDKSGLPSDRFSAERTGGSVSTLTIQRTQQEDSAVYLCASSSNRGGYNEQFFGPGTRLTVL.

This clonotype was counted at least ten times. The V and J genes are TRBV2 and TRBJ1-2; 8 nucleotides line up with TRBD1. Germline values: CDR1 SNHLY, CDR2 FYNNEI. V lost 2 bases, J lost 4 bases, and 6 bases stayed unmatched. The CDR3 consists of 15 residues. The CDR3 here is CASSELSTGGYGYTF. CDR3 DNA: TGTGCCAGCAGTGAACTGTCTACAGGGGGCTATGGCTACACCTTC.

This clonotype has a handful of counts. The rearrangement uses TRBV12-3 or TRBV12-4 and TRBJ2-5; TRBD2 might be the D (6 bases). V gave up 7 bases and J gave up 3 bases, with 21 bases separating them. This CDR3 has 16 amino acids. The CDR3 spells CASIQTAGTNKETQYF. CDR3 DNA: TGTGCCAGCATCCAAACCGCGGGAACAAATAAAGAGACCCAGTACTTC.

The chain links TRBV2 to TRBJ1-6; no definite D call. Trimming cost V 5 bases and J 0 bases, with 8 bases left between them. CDR1 is SNHLY, CDR2 FYNNEI, per germline. This CDR3 has 15 amino acids. CDR3 DNA: TGTGCCAGCAGTCTGACAAGCTCCTATAATTCACCCCTCCACTTT. It specifies CASSLTSSYNSPLHF. The variable domain in full, completed from reference TRBV2 and TRBJ1-6, reads EPEVTQTPSHQVTQMGQEVILRCVPISNHLYFYWYRQILGQKVEFLVSFYNNEISEKSEIFDDQFSVERPDGSNFTLKIRSTKLEDSAMYFCASSLTSSYNSPLHFGNGTRLTVT.

This clonotype was observed a handful of times. The chain carries TRBV7-9 and TRBJ1-1; perhaps TRBD1 as D (5 bases). Deletions cut 4 bases from V and 3 bases from J, with 9 bases between. The CDR3 covers 13 residues. The germline V gene has CDR1 SEHNR and CDR2 FQNEAQ (reference sequence). CDR3 amino acids: CASSSRGDTEAFF. CDR3 nucleotide sequence: TGTGCCAGCAGCTCTAGGGGAGACACTGAAGCTTTCTTT.

This clonotype was observed at least ten times. The chain carries TRBV29-1 and TRBJ1-1, with D possibly TRBD1 on 6 matching bases. There are 13 residues in the CDR3. V lost 6 bases, J lost 0 bases, and 11 bases lay in between. The germline gives CDR1 SQVTM, CDR2 ANQGSEA. CDR3 loop: CSVRTDMNTEAFF. The CDR3 DNA reads TGCAGCGTCCGGACAGACATGAACACTGAAGCTTTCTTT.